This TCR beta chain is drawn from a study of blood T cell repertoires in COVID-19. The V segment lost 6 bases and the J segment 7 bases; nucleotides outside the gene matches: 8. The germline V gene encodes CDR1 MDHEN and CDR2 SYDVKM. The CDR3 sequence is 15 residues long. Clones were read by immunoSEQ multiplex PCR, and TCRdb kept only the in-frame ones, dropping some. The table lists tens of thousands of clones, approximately 86% of them singletons. This clone was counted between two and nine times. The chain carries TRBV28 and TRBJ1-6; 8 bases align to TRBD1. This clonotype originated in a human donor in a cohort sampled during active COVID-19. The donor label of this sample is uncertain. What was sequenced was peripheral blood. The CDR3, as DNA: TGTGCCAGCAGGCGAGGACAGGGAGGGAATTCACCCCTCCACTTT. As protein: CASRRGQGGNSPLHF.